This record covers a single TCR beta chain. Measured with immunoSEQ multiplex PCR; TCRdb has only the in-frame clones, and not every one. The repertoire holds around 6,400 clones, with around nine tenths as singletons. The data stem from a study of follicular helper T cells after annual influenza vaccination. Germline V CDR1 and CDR2: ENHRY, SYGVKD. V lost 10 bases and J lost 4, with 17 bases in between. The CDR3 is 13 residues long. Noted time point: 2015-2016 season, 7 days after influenza vaccination. Material: CXCR5+ CD38- circulating T follicular helper cells from blood, obtained 7 days after influenza vaccination. Subset reported: circulating Tfh, non-naive CD4+CXCR5+PD-1+ (ICOS+CD38+ or ICOS-CD38-). The rearrangement joins TRBV10-3 to TRBJ2-7; D gene unclear. This TCR came from an adult who received the influenza vaccine. The CDR3 coding sequence is TGTGCCACAGAGGCGCCCCCAGGATACGAGCAGTACTTC. It codes for CATEAPPGYEQYF.